This paragraph reports one T cell receptor beta chain. TCRdb's copy holds only in-frame clones and misses some; the assay was immunoSEQ multiplex PCR. This table holds approximately 150,000 clones, 90% found once. This CDR3 spans 13 amino acids. Trimming shortened V by 2 bases and J by 0 bases, and 4 bases separated the two germline ends. The germline V gene has CDR1 SEHNR and CDR2 FQNEAQ (reference sequence). The data were obtained in a study of blood T cell repertoires in COVID-19. Sequenced sample: peripheral blood. V is TRBV7-9 and J is TRBJ1-1, with unresolved D. The source is a man in his sixties with active or convalescent COVID-19. CDR3 DNA sequence: TGTGCCAGCAGCTTAATCGTGAACACTGAAGCTTTCTTT. Amino acid sequence: CASSLIVNTEAFF.